This T cell receptor beta chain was obtained from a study of T-cell reconstitution after alpha-beta-depleted transplantation in children. Trimming removed 1 base from V and 15 bases from J, with 19 bases in between. Germline-derived CDR1 and CDR2 are DFQATT and SNEGSKA (reference sequence). The CDR3 extends over 13 amino acids. As it was prepared, the TCRbeta library received unique molecular identifiers. TCRdb re-called the PCR reads with MiXCR, one entry per CDR3 protein. Of 190,000 or so distinct CDR3 sequences in the sample, roughly 15% are singletons; the top ten hold 13%. This sequence originates from a human donor who donated a stem cell graft to a child with acute lymphoblastic leukemia. The J gene is TRBJ1-5, the V gene TRBV20-1; D is unresolved. Sample: PBMCs from the stem cell graft donor, taken from the stem cell graft. This CDR3 is CSARGSGERSRHF. DNA for the CDR3: TGCAGTGCTAGAGGAAGCGGGGAGAGGTCCCGGCATTTT.